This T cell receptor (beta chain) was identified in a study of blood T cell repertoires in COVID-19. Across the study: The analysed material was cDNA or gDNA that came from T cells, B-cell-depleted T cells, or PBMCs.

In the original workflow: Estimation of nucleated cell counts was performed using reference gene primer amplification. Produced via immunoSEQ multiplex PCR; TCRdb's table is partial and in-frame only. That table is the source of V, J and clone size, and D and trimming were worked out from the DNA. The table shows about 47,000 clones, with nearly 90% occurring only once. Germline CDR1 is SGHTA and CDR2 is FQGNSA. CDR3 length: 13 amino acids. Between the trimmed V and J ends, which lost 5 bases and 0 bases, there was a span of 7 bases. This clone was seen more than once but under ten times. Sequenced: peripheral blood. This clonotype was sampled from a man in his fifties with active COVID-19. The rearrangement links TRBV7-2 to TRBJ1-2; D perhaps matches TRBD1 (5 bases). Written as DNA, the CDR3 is TGTGCCAGCAGCCCACAGGCTAACTATGGCTACACCTTC. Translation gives CASSPQANYGYTF.